Listed below are T cell receptor beta chains from one sample, sequenced in a study of T cell responses to AZD1222 COVID-19 vaccine. Clones were sequenced by immunoSEQ multiplex PCR, and TCRdb holds only the in-frame ones, with some missing. The sample contains 100,000 to 150,000 clones, more than 70% of which appear only once. The sequencing here drew on peripheral blood, taken on day 0 of AZD1222 vaccination. The receptors here all came from an adult in good health. CDR3s include the opening cysteine and the closing phenylalanine or tryptophan. Fields, in order: clone size, D gene, J gene, V gene, CDR3 DNA, CDR3 protein. A D gene is named only where the DNA matches it firmly. Clone sizes are given selectively: once, few, many, or a class where the clone is expanded.

>few|.|TRBJ1-6|TRBV11-1
TGTGCCAGCAGCTCCGGGTCCCAGAATTCACCCCTCCACTTT
CASSSGSQNSPLHF
>.|.|TRBJ1-6|TRBV4-3
TGCGCCAGCAGCCCAAGACTGCTCGAGGATTCACCCCTCCACTTT
CASSPRLLEDSPLHF
>.|.|TRBJ2-2|TRBV7-7
TGTGCTAGCAGCCCTTGGACCGGGGAGCTGTTTTTT
CASSPWTGELFF
>.|TRBD1|TRBJ1-6|TRBV4-3
TGCGCCAGCAGCCAAGATCGGATGGGGACAGGGAGTGTGGTGGATTCACCCCTCCACTTT
CASSQDRMGTGSVVDSPLHF
>.|.|TRBJ1-2|TRBV6-2/TRBV6-3
TGTGCCAGCAGTTACTATGGGGGGCGGTACACCTTC
CASSYYGGRYTF
>.|TRBD1|TRBJ2-1|TRBV28
TGTGCCAGCAGTCCAGGACAGGGGCAACGGAATGAGCAGTTCTTC
CASSPGQGQRNEQFF
>.|.|TRBJ2-6|TRBV12-3/TRBV12-4
TGTGCCAGCAGTTTGAACAGGGCCAACGTCCTGACTTTC
CASSLNRANVLTF
>.|.|TRBJ2-1|TRBV11-2
TGTGCCAGCAGCTCAGGGGTTGGGGAGCAGTTCTTC
CASSSGVGEQFF
>.|TRBD2|TRBJ2-1|TRBV19
TGTGCCAGTAGCTTAACTAGCGGGGGGGCCAATGAGCAGTTCTTC
CASSLTSGGANEQFF
>once|TRBD1|TRBJ2-5|TRBV28
TGTGCCAGCAGTTTGTTGGGGACAGGGGCCCAAGAGACCCAGTACTTC
CASSLLGTGAQETQYF
>once|.|TRBJ1-1|TRBV29-1
TGCAGCGTTGGGGGCACTGAAGCTTTCTTT
CSVGGTEAFF
>few|.|TRBJ2-1|TRBV7-9
TGTGCCAGCAGCCCATGGCGGGGTAGCTCCTACAATGAGCAGTTCTTC
CASSPWRGSSYNEQFF
>.|.|TRBJ1-2|TRBV27
TGTGCCAGCAGTTTGAGAGGGGGAGATGGCTACACCTTC
CASSLRGGDGYTF
>.|.|TRBJ2-3|TRBV2
TGTGCCAGCAGTGAAGGTCGGGGTAGTACGCAGTATTTT
CASSEGRGSTQYF
>.|TRBD2|TRBJ2-2|TRBV7-2
TGTGCCAGCAGCCCTTGGACTAGCCTCACCGGGGAGCTGTTTTTT
CASSPWTSLTGELFF
>.|.|TRBJ1-2|TRBV27
TGTGCCAGCAGTCTGACTGGTAACTATGGCTACACCTTC
CASSLTGNYGYTF